This TCR beta chain was retrieved from a study of post-analysis software for immune sequencing data. General study findings and limits: A few TRBV segments (TRBV5-6, TRBV5-1 and TRBV20-1 among them) occurred more frequently in patients than in controls. Comparison with controls showed significantly lower normalized Chao1 diversity in multiple sclerosis patients.

Unique molecular identifiers tagged the TCR beta cDNA libraries. Starting from roughly 1.1 to 9.2 million T cells, the study yielded approximately 500,000 cDNA molecules. TCRdb reanalysed the PCR reads using MiXCR and keeps one entry per CDR3 protein. This sample carries around 770,000 distinct CDR3 sequences, about half of them seen once, and the ten largest clones take roughly 5%. Losses at the gene ends were 6 bases for V and 4 bases for J; bases not matched to a gene: 3. The CDR3 loop spans 13 amino acids. A few counts support this clonotype. As yet, its antigen is unknown. The chain recombines TRBV12-3 or TRBV12-4 with TRBJ1-5, with 7 bases fitting TRBD1. This clonotype originated in a girl aged 10-17 years with multiple sclerosis. The sample taken for sequencing was blood. CDR3 coding DNA: TGTGCCAGCAGCCAGACAGGGAATCAGCCCCAGCATTTT. Its translation is CASSQTGNQPQHF.